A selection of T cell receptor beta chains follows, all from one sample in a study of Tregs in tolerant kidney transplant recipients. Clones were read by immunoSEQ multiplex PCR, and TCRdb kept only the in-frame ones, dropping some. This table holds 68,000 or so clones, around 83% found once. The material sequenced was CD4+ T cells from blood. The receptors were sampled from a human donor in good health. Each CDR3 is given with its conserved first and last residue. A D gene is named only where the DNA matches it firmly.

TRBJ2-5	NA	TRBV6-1	CASFLQGPTQYF
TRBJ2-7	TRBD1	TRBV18	CASSPGDRPFLAVVSEQYF
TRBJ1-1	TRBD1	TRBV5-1	CASGAAGGLRTEAFF
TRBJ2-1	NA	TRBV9	CASSVSDGDEQFF
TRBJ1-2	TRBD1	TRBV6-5	CASSRDRGWGYTF
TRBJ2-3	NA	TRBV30	CAWSFTAGASTDTQYF
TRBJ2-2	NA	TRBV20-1	CSATRGGELFF
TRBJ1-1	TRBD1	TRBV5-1	CASSPGQGRRDTEAFF
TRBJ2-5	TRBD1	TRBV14	CASSPQGQRQETQYF
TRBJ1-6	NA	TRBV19	CASSTSGTIWGSPLHF
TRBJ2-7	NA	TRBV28	CASSSRGGSSYEQYF
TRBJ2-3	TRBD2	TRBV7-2	CASSLVGGSTDTQYF
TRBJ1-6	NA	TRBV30	CAWKAKSVSPKYSSYNSPLHF
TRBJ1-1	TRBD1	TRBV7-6	CASSFGQGSNTEAFF
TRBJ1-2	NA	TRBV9	CASSPMGQAYGYTF
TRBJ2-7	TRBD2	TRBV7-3	CASSLTSASGRYEQYF
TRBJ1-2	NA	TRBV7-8	CASSLKPPPKGPSYDGYTF
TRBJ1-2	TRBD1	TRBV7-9	CASSFGTDTLEGGYTF
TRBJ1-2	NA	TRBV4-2	CASSQDGVDGGYTF